What follows is one TCR beta chain and its context. No antigen is known for it. The input lacks base qualities; no much larger clone sits a single base away. This entry belongs to a study of OX40 agonist ivuxolimab in advanced cancers. With respect to the entire study: Ivuxolimab was a fully human IgG2 agonistic monoclonal antibody targeting the costimulatory receptor OX40 (CD134). The purpose of peripheral TCRbeta sequencing was to test whether ivuxolimab changed TCR sequence diversity and led to clonal T-cell expansion. The paper describes the monotherapy dose-escalation part (N = 52 patients) of the phase I trial of ivuxolimab. Patients were allowed to have had prior anti-PD-1, anti-PD-L1 or anti-CTLA-4 therapy, and approximately 40% of the dose-escalation patients had been treated with checkpoint inhibitors. Partial responses occurred in three dose-escalation patients: two with cutaneous melanoma and one with hepatocellular carcinoma. Among the approximately 50 dose-escalation patients, around 20 had hepatocellular carcinoma, roughly 15 melanoma, 9 renal cell carcinoma and 9 head and neck cancer. Intravenous ivuxolimab was administered to patients every 2 weeks at six dose levels: 0.01, 0.1, 0.3, 1.5, 3 and 10 mg/kg. In the dose-escalation cohort, 82.7% of patients were male, and the mean age was about 55 years, with a range of roughly 20 to 79.

Study-level results and caveats: At doses of 0.1 to 3.0 mg/kg, clonal expansion of both CD4+ and CD8+ blood T cells was observed from baseline to week 6. In the 0.1-3.0 mg/kg groups, partial responders were among the patients with the lowest normalized peripheral clonal expansion, particularly in CD8+ T cells. On average, CD8+ T cells showed more expanded clones than CD4+ T cells after ivuxolimab. Low levels of normalized T-cell clonal expansion were also seen in some patients who did not respond. Which antigens the clonally expanded peripheral T cells were specific for was not determined.

Genomic DNA was isolated from the sorted cells so that the TCRbeta CDR3 region could be sequenced. TCRbeta CDR3 regions were sequenced using the immunoSEQ Assay. TCRdb took over this immuneACCESS table, retaining in-frame rearrangements with V and J assigned. Such tables are incomplete; in checked studies, under half of the missing clones stem from an unresolved V gene, and the remainder is unexplained. This sample holds approximately 49,000 clones; about 86% were observed only once. Approximately 1.7% of the sample is taken by the ten largest. Patients with a history of autoimmune disease or receiving systemic immunosuppression were excluded from the trial. Peripheral blood for TCR sequencing was collected from all dose cohorts at baseline, on cycle 4 day 1, and on cycle 7 day 1. Samples came from an open-label, multicenter, first-in-human phase I dose-escalation trial of ivuxolimab. Adults with locally advanced or metastatic melanoma, renal cell carcinoma, hepatocellular carcinoma or head and neck squamous cell carcinoma were enrolled in the trial. CD4+ and CD8+ T cells were sorted separately from peripheral blood before TCR sequencing.

Clipping removes 7 bases from V and 7 bases from J, with 10 as the unmatched junction base count. The germline V gene gives CDR1 as MNHNS and CDR2 as SASEGT. Spanning cysteine to phenylalanine, the CDR3 consists of 14 amino acids. The only DNA kept is the CDR3, 42 bases in frame from the first base. The sample was CD4+ or CD8+ T cells sorted from blood, taken in a trial of the OX40 agonist ivuxolimab. The source of this sequence is an adult with an advanced solid tumor such as melanoma, head and neck, liver or kidney cancer. Recombination connected TRBV6-1 to TRBJ2-5; 9 central bases correspond to TRBD1. The bases read TGTGCCAGCATTACACAGGGGGCTTTGGGGACCCAGTACTTC. This codes for CASITQGALGTQYF.